This TCR beta chain stems from a study of breast tumors, draining lymph nodes, adjacent tissues. Many counts were recorded for this clonotype. As yet, its antigen is unknown. Study-level points and caveats: Most tumor T cells seemingly derive from lymph node, then expand in tumor.

Germline CDR1 SGHTA, CDR2 FQGTGA. The CDR3 extends over 16 amino acids. Trimming removed 5 bases from V and 10 bases from J; junction bases left unmatched: 8. Via MiXCR, TCRdb re-called the multiplex PCR reads, giving one row per CDR3 protein. This table has under 350,000 distinct CDR3 sequences, around 30% appearing once. Breast cancer patients provided tissue from their axillary draining lymph nodes. The clonotype comes from a female donor with breast cancer. Some clones in this sample may be carry-over from other donors' samples. Source material: axillary lymph node tissue. The genes are TRBV7-3 and TRBJ2-1, with 16 bases lining up with TRBD2. The CDR3 DNA follows: TGTGCCAGCAGCCCTGAGGGACTAGCGGGAGGGTACGAGCAGTTCTTC. As protein: CASSPEGLAGGYEQFF.